This entry describes one TCR beta chain. What it binds is unknown. 60 Vbeta and 13 Jbeta primers were used in PCR. Per the original methods: In a later analysis, of some 80 million unique beta chains, about 12 million appeared in at least two donors. The method was immunoSEQ multiplex PCR; TCRdb's version includes in-frame clones alone and lacks a portion of them. D and trimming were read from the DNA, whereas the V and J calls and clone size are those reported in that table. The data hold around 130,000 clones, with around four fifths observed a single time. This entry belongs to a study of cytomegalovirus exposure and HLA in healthy donors. Those who donated were healthy bone marrow donors. The study's findings and limits: Indistinguishability led to the exclusion of some V segments, TRBV6-2 and TRBV6-3 included.

Unmatched junction bases numbered 16, after V lost 4 bases and J lost 5 bases. The CDR3 is 17 residues long. The germline gives CDR1 SGDLS, CDR2 YYNGEE. This chain joins TRBV9 and TRBJ2-3; 7 nucleotides line up with TRBD2. Sequencing was performed on PBMCs. The source is a woman in her 40s in good health and CMV-seropositive. The CDR3 DNA follows: TGTGCCAGCAGCATAGGGCTGGGGGGGGTAATTGAAGATACGCAGTATTTT. Protein product: CASSIGLGGVIEDTQYF.